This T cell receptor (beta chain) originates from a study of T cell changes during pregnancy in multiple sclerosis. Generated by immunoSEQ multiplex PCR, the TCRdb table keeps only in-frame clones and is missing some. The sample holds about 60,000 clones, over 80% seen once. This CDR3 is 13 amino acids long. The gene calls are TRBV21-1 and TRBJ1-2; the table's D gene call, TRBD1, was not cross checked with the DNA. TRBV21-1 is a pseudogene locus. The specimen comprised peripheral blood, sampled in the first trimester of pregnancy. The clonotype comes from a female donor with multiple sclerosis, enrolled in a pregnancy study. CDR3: CASSKQGSDGYTF. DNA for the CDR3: TGTGCCAGCAGCAAACAGGGAAGTGATGGCTACACCTTC.